This T cell receptor (beta chain) was profiled in a study of breast tumors, draining lymph nodes, adjacent tissues. This clonotype was seen a handful of times. The antigen is unknown. Whole-study results and caveats: Tumors had less TCR diversity than lymph nodes, more than nontumor tissue. Tumor and nontumor repertoires were significantly more similar in luminal-like than in basal-like breast cancer. The data were judged consistent with most tumor T cells coming from lymph node and expanding in tumor.

Axillary draining lymph nodes of breast cancer patients supplied the node samples. Each CDR3 protein is one row after TCRdb ran MiXCR on the multiplex PCR reads. The sample lists 270,000 or so distinct CDR3 sequences; roughly 30% were seen once. The clonotype was recovered from a female donor with breast cancer. Some clones in this sample may be carry-over from other donors' samples. Sequencing was done on a sample of axillary lymph node tissue.

CDR3: CASSDRTGKHTEAFF. The CDR3 coding sequence is TGTGCCAGCAGTGACCGGACAGGGAAGCACACTGAAGCTTTCTTT. This chain joins TRBV25-1 and TRBJ1-1, with TRBD1 identical over 8 bases. Germline V CDR1 and CDR2: MGHDK, SYGVNS. This CDR3 comprises 15 residues. V lost 3 bases and J lost 3; bases outside the gene matches: 6.